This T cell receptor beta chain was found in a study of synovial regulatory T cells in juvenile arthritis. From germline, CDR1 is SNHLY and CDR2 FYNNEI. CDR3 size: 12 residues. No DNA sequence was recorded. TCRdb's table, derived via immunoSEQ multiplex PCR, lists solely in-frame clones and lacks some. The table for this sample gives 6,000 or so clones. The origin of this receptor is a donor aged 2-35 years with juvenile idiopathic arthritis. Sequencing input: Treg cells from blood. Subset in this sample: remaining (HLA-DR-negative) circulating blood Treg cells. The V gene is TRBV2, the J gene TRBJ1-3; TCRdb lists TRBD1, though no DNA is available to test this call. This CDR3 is CASSGPLNTIYF.